These 6 T cell receptor beta chains came from one sample sequenced in a study of cytomegalovirus exposure and HLA in healthy donors. Sequencing was performed with immunoSEQ multiplex PCR; in TCRdb, only in-frame clones are kept and a portion is missing. Among 150,000 to 200,000 clones listed, about 90% were seen once. The sequenced sample was PBMCs. These receptors came from a woman younger than 30 in good health and CMV-seropositive.

The rearrangement links TRBV7-2 to TRBJ2-7; D may be TRBD1 (5 bases). Germline CDR1 is SGHTA and CDR2 is FQGNSA. Between the trimmed V and J ends, which lost 4 bases and 2 bases, there was a span of 15 bases. CDR3 length: 15 residues. CDR3: CASSSQGSRAYEQYF. The CDR3 DNA is TGTGCCAGCAGCTCTCAGGGCTCCCGGGCCTACGAGCAGTACTTC.

This clone was detected once. The J gene is TRBJ1-3, the V gene TRBV11-2; 12 nucleotides align to TRBD1. The trim removed 11 bases at V and 3 bases at J, leaving 11 bases unmatched. Germline V gene data show CDR1 as SGHAT and CDR2 as FQNNGV. The CDR3 sequence is 16 residues long. DNA for the CDR3: TGTGCCGCCCGGGACAGGGGGCCTTCGGGTGGAAACACCATATATTTT. Amino acids: CAARDRGPSGGNTIYF.

J is TRBJ2-3 and V is TRBV4-1; 8 bases align to TRBD1. This CDR3 comprises 17 residues. CDR1 and CDR2 (germline): MGHRA, YSYEKL. Trimming cost V 8 bases and J 3 bases; bases outside gene matches: 16. The DNA for the CDR3 is TGCGCCAGCGGGGTATATGAAGGACAGGGCGGTACAGATACGCAGTATTTT. Translation gives CASGVYEGQGGTDTQYF.

This chain connects TRBV4-1 to TRBJ1-2, with TRBD1 matching over 11 bases. Germline CDR1 is MGHRA and CDR2 is YSYEKL. With 1 base clipped from V and 3 bases from J, the junction kept 4 bases outside the gene matches. The CDR3 extends over 16 amino acids. For the CDR3, the DNA is TGCGCCAGCAGCCAAGGGACAGGGGGCGCGTACTATGGCTACACCTTC. It codes for CASSQGTGGAYYGYTF.

The rearrangement uses TRBV9 and TRBJ2-1, with D possibly being TRBD2 (5 bases). The germline gives CDR1 SGDLS, CDR2 YYNGEE. The CDR3 length is 15 residues. With 0 bases removed from V and 0 bases from J, the gap between germline ends came to 7 bases. The CDR3 bases are TGTGCCAGCAGCGTAGGAGCGGTCTCCTACAATGAGCAGTTCTTC. Residues: CASSVGAVSYNEQFF.

The gene calls are TRBV7-2 and TRBJ2-3; D is unclear. From germline, CDR1 is SGHTA and CDR2 FQGNSA. V gave up 5 bases and J gave up 0 bases, with 9 bases separating them. The CDR3 loop spans 14 amino acids. The CDR3 sequence: CASSRFQSTDTQYF. CDR3 DNA sequence: TGTGCCAGCAGCCGCTTCCAGAGCACAGATACGCAGTATTTT.